This T cell receptor beta chain was obtained from a study of blood T cell repertoires in COVID-19. The wider study: Samples of COVID-19 (acute and convalescent) were obtained from the United States, Italy and Spain. In each case, the material was cDNA or gDNA derived from T cells, B-cell-depleted T cells, or PBMCs.

Authors' analysis steps: Amplification of reference gene primers was used by the study to estimate nucleated cell counts. Only in-frame clones appear in the TCRdb table, and some are missing; sequencing was by immunoSEQ multiplex PCR. The V and J calls and clone size come from that table; D and trimming were worked out from the DNA. The sample gives 200,000 or so clones, roughly four fifths of which show up once; approximately 6.5% is in the top ten. This clone was recorded once. Trimming at V came to 5 bases and at J to 2 bases, leaving 11 bases not matched to a gene. This CDR3 comprises 16 residues. In germline, CDR1 is MNHEY, CDR2 SMNVEV (reference sequence).

J is TRBJ2-7 and V is TRBV27; 8 bases agree with TRBD1. Sample: peripheral blood. The source of this sequence is a woman aged 40 to 55 with acute or convalescent COVID-19. The CDR3 loop is CASSTTPGQVPYEQYF. The CDR3 nucleotides read TGTGCCAGCAGTACAACCCCGGGACAGGTCCCCTACGAGCAGTACTTC.